The 14 T cell receptor beta chains below were found in one sample sequenced in a study of regulatory T cells in long-lasting Graves disease. Regarding time point: persistent/refractory GD, antithyroid drugs over 5 years with positive TRAb. From RNA extracted from PBMCs, the TCR library was made. Library construction for TCR beta used iRepertoire HTBI primers and Arm-PCR of CDR3 regions. TCRdb used MiXCR to reprocess the multiplex PCR reads, holding one entry per CDR3 protein. The table has 350,000 to 450,000 distinct CDR3 sequences, approximately 25% seen once. The specimen comprised peripheral blood mononuclear cells (PBMCs), sampled when the disease was refractory, from a patient treated with antithyroid drugs. These receptors all come from a woman in her thirties or forties with Graves disease.

The chain is built from TRBV7-9 and TRBJ2-3; D perhaps matches TRBD1 (6 bases). CDR3 length: 15 residues. Germline V gives CDR1 SEHNR, CDR2 FQNEAQ (reference sequence). V lost 1 base and J lost 4, with 12 bases in between. In nucleotides, the CDR3 is TGTGCCAGCAGCTTAGGCCAGGGGATGGCAGATACGCAGTATTTT. Amino acids: CASSLGQGMADTQYF.

This clonotype was found a few times. The chain is built from TRBV2 and TRBJ1-3, with D unresolved. This CDR3 has 16 residues. The V gene's germline CDR1 is SNHLY and CDR2 FYNNEI. The germline V and J ends were trimmed by 8 bases and 3 bases, with 20 bases remaining between them. CDR3 sequence: CASAGNRESGGNTIYF. The CDR3, as DNA: TGTGCCAGCGCCGGGAATAGAGAATCGGGTGGAAACACCATATATTTT.

This chain connects TRBV20-1 to TRBJ2-3, with D uncertain. The CDR3 is 12 amino acids. Germline V gives CDR1 DFQATT, CDR2 SNEGSKA (reference sequence). Trimming stripped 3 bases from V and 4 bases from J, with 8 bases between. The CDR3 region is CSASLQPDTQYF. CDR3 DNA sequence: TGCAGTGCTAGCCTACAGCCAGATACGCAGTATTTT.

The chain has TRBV27 and TRBJ2-3; 8 nucleotides align to TRBD1. This CDR3 region has 15 residues. After removal of 3 bases from V and 4 bases from J, the junction contained 6 bases not matched to a gene. The V gene's germline CDR1 is MNHEY and CDR2 SMNVEV (reference sequence). For the CDR3, the DNA is TGTGCCAGCAGTTTTCAGGGGGCTAGCGCAGATACGCAGTATTTT. Its protein is CASSFQGASADTQYF.

This clonotype was observed many times. The chain employs TRBV7-9 and TRBJ2-5; TRBD2 agrees at 9 bases. Germline assignment: CDR1 SEHNR and CDR2 FQNEAQ (reference sequence). V trimming: 4 bases; J trimming: 0 bases; junction bases outside the gene matches: 12. The CDR3 runs 18 residues. CDR3 sequence (DNA): TGTGCCAGCAGCTCCGGGACTAGCCTAGAGCCGTACCAAGAGACCCAGTACTTC. Its translation is CASSSGTSLEPYQETQYF.

The chain couples TRBV5-4 to TRBJ1-3; D gene unclear. Trimming removed 3 bases from V and 0 bases from J, with 7 bases in between. The CDR3 runs 14 residues. Germline CDR1 is SGHNT and CDR2 is YYREEE (reference sequence). The CDR3 loop reads CASSSVGSGNTIYF. CDR3 in DNA: TGTGCCAGCAGCTCGGTAGGCTCTGGAAACACCATATATTTT.

In this sample, this clonotype turned up many times. The chain combines TRBV6-1 with TRBJ1-2, with D perhaps TRBD1 (5 bases). Germline CDR1 reads MNHNS; CDR2 reads SASEGT. CDR3 length: 14 residues. With 5 bases removed from V and 3 bases from J, the gap between germline ends came to 13 bases. CDR3 amino acids: CASSQGLPDYGYTF. For the CDR3, the DNA is TGTGCCAGCAGTCAGGGACTACCGGACTATGGCTACACCTTC.

This clonotype was counted many times. The CDR3 DNA reads as TGCAGTGCAGAGACAGGGGGACCCTATGGCTACACCTTC. Translated: CSAETGGPYGYTF. This chain connects TRBV20-1 to TRBJ1-2, with TRBD1 matching 9 bases. V shed 6 bases and J 4 bases; nucleotides not matched to a gene: 6. The germline V gene has CDR1 DFQATT and CDR2 SNEGSKA (reference sequence). This CDR3 is 13 amino acids long.

This clonotype was seen at least ten times. The chain is built from TRBV6-2 or TRBV6-3 and TRBJ2-1; 8 bases map to TRBD2. Per germline, CDR1 MNHEY and CDR2 SVGEGT. V lost 10 bases and J lost 1; bases outside the gene matches: 6. This CDR3 spans 14 amino acids. CDR3 amino acids: CATRAGDSYNEQFF. CDR3 nucleotides: TGTGCCACACGAGCGGGAGATTCCTACAATGAGCAGTTCTTC.

This clonotype was found many times. J is TRBJ2-4 and V is TRBV2, with 7 positions matching TRBD1. Trimming took 4 bases from V and 6 from J; bases not matched to a gene: 6. This CDR3 contains 14 residues. Germline V gives CDR1 SNHLY, CDR2 FYNNEI. The CDR3 spells CASSGQGSPNIQYF. The CDR3 coding sequence is TGTGCCAGCAGTGGACAGGGCTCTCCAAACATTCAGTACTTC. The full variable domain, in which reference TRBV2 and TRBJ2-4 provide the parts outside the CDR3, is EPEVTQTPSHQVTQMGQEVILRCVPISNHLYFYWYRQILGQKVEFLVSFYNNEISEKSEIFDDQFSVERPDGSNFTLKIRSTKLEDSAMYFCASSGQGSPNIQYFGAGTRLSVL.

The chain uses TRBV19 and TRBJ1-1; D remains ambiguous. This CDR3 contains 14 residues. The V and J ends lost 3 bases and 1 base respectively, with 9 bases between them. Per germline, CDR1 LNHDA and CDR2 SQIVND (reference sequence). The CDR3 DNA is TGTGCCAGTAGTATTTTTGAGGGGAACACTGAAGCTTTCTTT. Its translation: CASSIFEGNTEAFF. The full variable domain, rest sourced from reference TRBV19 and TRBJ1-1, is DGGITQSPKYLFRKEGQNVTLSCEQNLNHDAMYWYRQDPGQGLRLIYYSQIVNDFQKGDIAEGYSVSREKKESFPLTVTSAQKNPTAFYLCASSIFEGNTEAFFGQGTRLTVV.

The sample holds many counts of this clonotype. The chain recombines TRBV28 with TRBJ2-5; TRBD2 might be the D (5 bases). Trimming stripped 7 bases from V and 0 bases from J, with 12 bases between. The CDR3 loop spans 14 amino acids. Per the germline V gene, CDR1 is MDHEN and CDR2 is SYDVKM. This CDR3 reads CASISGLNQETQYF. DNA of the CDR3: TGTGCCAGCATTTCGGGATTAAACCAAGAGACCCAGTACTTC.

This clonotype has at least ten counts. The rearrangement joins TRBV24-1 to TRBJ2-7; D remains unclear. The germline V gene has CDR1 KGHDR and CDR2 SFDVKD. The length of the CDR3 is 13 residues. Trimming pared 7 bases from V and 4 bases from J, leaving 13 bases between. CDR3 sequence (DNA): TGTGCCACCAGCTCTAAACCGTGGTACGAGCAGTACTTC. Translation: CATSSKPWYEQYF.

A remark on this clonotype: This sequence may be a read error, since a much larger clone differs from it by one base. This chain uses TRBV29-1 with TRBJ2-5; TRBD1 aligns across 9 bases. From germline, CDR1 is SQVTM and CDR2 ANQGSEA. CDR3 length: 16 amino acids. CDR3: CSVGKNRGLVREAQYF. In DNA, the CDR3 is TGCAGCGTTGGGAAAAACAGGGGGCTGGTACGAGAGGCCCAGTACTTC.